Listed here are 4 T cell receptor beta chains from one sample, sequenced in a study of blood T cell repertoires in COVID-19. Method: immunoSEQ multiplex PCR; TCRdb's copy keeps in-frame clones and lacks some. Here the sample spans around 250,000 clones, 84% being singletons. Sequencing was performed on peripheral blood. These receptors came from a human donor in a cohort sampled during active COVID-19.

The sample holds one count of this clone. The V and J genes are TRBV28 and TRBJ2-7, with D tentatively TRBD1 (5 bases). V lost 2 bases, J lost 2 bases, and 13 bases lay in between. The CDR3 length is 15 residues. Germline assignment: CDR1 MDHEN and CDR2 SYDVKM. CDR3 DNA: TGTGCCAGCAGTTTAGTGGGGCATAGGACCTACGAGCAGTACTTC. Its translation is CASSLVGHRTYEQYF. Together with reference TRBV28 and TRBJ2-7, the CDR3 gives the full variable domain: DVKVTQSSRYLVKRTGEKVFLECVQDMDHENMFWYRQDPGLGLRLIYFSYDVKMKEKGDIPEGYSVSREKKERFSLILESASTNQTSMYLCASSLVGHRTYEQYFGPGTRLTVT.

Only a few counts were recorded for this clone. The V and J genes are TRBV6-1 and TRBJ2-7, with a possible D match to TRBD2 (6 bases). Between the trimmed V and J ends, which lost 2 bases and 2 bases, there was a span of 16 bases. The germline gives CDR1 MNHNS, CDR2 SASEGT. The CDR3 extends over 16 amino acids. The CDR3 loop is CASSEKLGGNAYEQYF. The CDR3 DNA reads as TGTGCCAGCAGTGAAAAATTGGGCGGGAACGCCTACGAGCAGTACTTC.

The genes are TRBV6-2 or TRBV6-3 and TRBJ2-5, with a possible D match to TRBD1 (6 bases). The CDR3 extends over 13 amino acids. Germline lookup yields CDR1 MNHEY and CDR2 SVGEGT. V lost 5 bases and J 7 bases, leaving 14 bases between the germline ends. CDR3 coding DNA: TGTGCCAGCAGTAAGACAGGAATTCTGACCCAGTACTTC. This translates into CASSKTGILTQYF.

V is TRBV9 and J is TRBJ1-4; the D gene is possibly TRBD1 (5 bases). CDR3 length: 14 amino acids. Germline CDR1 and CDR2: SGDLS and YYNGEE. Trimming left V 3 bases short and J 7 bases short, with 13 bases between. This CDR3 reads CASSGPRDSEKLFF. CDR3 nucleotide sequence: TGTGCCAGCAGCGGCCCCCGGGACTCTGAAAAACTGTTTTTT.